This entry lists 27 T cell receptor beta chains sequenced from one sample in a study of blood T cells in healthy people across ages. PCR was performed a second time for about 7 to 11 cycles using a sample-barcoded 5' primer and a J-beta primer mix. Using its own MiXCR run on the 5' RACE reads, TCRdb lists one record per CDR3 protein. The sample yields around 710,000 distinct CDR3 sequences, about 42% seen once. The sequencing input was blood. Source of these receptors: a woman aged 60-75 years in good health.

This clonotype was seen a few times. The chain carries TRBV15 and TRBJ2-4; weak D call: TRBD1 (5 bases). The J call could be wrong; TRBJ2-7 is a better fit for the DNA end. Germline V gene sequence: CDR1 LNHNV, CDR2 YYDKDF (reference sequence). There are 12 residues in the CDR3. CDR3 DNA sequence: TGTGCCACCAGCAGAGTCAGGGACGAGCAGTACTTC. Protein sequence: CATSRVRDEQYF.

The rearrangement joins TRBV2 to TRBJ2-1; 10 bases are a match to TRBD1. The trim removed 7 bases at V and 4 bases at J, leaving 4 bases unmatched. Per germline, CDR1 SNHLY and CDR2 FYNNEI. This CDR3 comprises 14 residues. This CDR3 reads CASNRDRGYNEQFF. The CDR3 DNA is TGTGCCAGCAATAGGGACAGGGGATACAATGAGCAGTTCTTC.

This chain uses TRBV21-1 with TRBJ2-6. TRBV21-1 is annotated as a pseudogene. This CDR3 is 20 amino acids long. The CDR3 DNA reads as TGTGCCAGCAGCAAAGCGCTTTTCCGGCAGCCGAGCTCTGGGGCCAACGTCCTGACTTTC. Residues: CASSKALFRQPSSGANVLTF.

This chain connects TRBV14 to TRBJ2-2; TRBD1 matches 8 bases. The V segment lost 4 bases and the J segment 3 bases; nucleotides outside the gene matches: 4. Per germline, CDR1 SGHDN and CDR2 FVKESK. There are 15 residues in the CDR3. CDR3: CASSPWTGYTGELFF. In nucleotides, the CDR3 is TGTGCCAGCAGCCCGTGGACAGGGTACACCGGGGAGCTGTTTTTT.

V and J are TRBV2 and TRBJ1-4, with D possibly matching TRBD1 (6 bases). V was clipped by 5 bases and J by 8 bases, with 15 bases between them. Germline CDR1 and CDR2: SNHLY and FYNNEI. The CDR3 contains 14 residues. This CDR3 is CASSRTGPREKLFF. The CDR3 DNA reads TGTGCCAGCAGTCGAACAGGGCCTAGAGAAAAACTGTTTTTT.

The chain is built from TRBV20-1 and TRBJ2-5; no firm D call. The CDR3 contains 13 residues. Trimming left V 6 bases short and J 0 bases short, with 11 bases between. Germline lookup yields CDR1 DFQATT and CDR2 SNEGSKA (reference sequence). The CDR3 DNA reads TGCAGTGCCGACATGGGCCACCAAGAGACCCAGTACTTC. This encodes CSADMGHQETQYF.

The V call is TRBV5-1, the J call TRBJ2-1; D might be TRBD1 (6 bases). This CDR3 spans 15 amino acids. V lost 0 bases and J lost 9, with 16 bases in between. In germline, CDR1 is SGHRS, CDR2 YFSETQ. The CDR3: CASSLEGRGSAEQFF. In nucleotides, the CDR3 is TGCGCCAGCAGCTTGGAGGGCAGGGGCTCGGCTGAGCAGTTCTTC.

With regard to this clonotype: Mismatch with germline at one junction end may stem from a read error. V gene TRBV28 combines with J gene TRBJ2-2; a weak D match, TRBD2 (6 bases). CDR1 and CDR2 from the germline V gene are MDHEN and SYDVKM. CDR3 length: 15 amino acids. In nucleotides, the CDR3 is TGTGCCAGCAGTTTTTCAGGGAGGAACACCAGGGAGCTGTTTTTT. This sequence encodes CASSFSGRNTRELFF.

Worth noting for this clonotype: A read error may explain this, as a much larger clone is one base away. The J gene is TRBJ2-3, the V gene TRBV9; D tentatively fits TRBD1 or TRBD2 (5 bases each). This CDR3 has 14 residues. The V gene's germline CDR1 is SGDLS and CDR2 YYNGEE. CDR3 DNA: TGTGCCAGCAGCGTAGTGAGCGGCACAGGTACGCAGTATTTT. Its translation is CASSVVSGTGTQYF.

The chain recombines TRBV20-1 with TRBJ1-1; unclear D gene. V was trimmed by 2 bases and J by 2 bases, leaving 15 bases between them. The CDR3 is 15 residues long. CDR1 is DFQATT and CDR2 is SNEGSKA in the germline V gene (reference sequence). CDR3 in amino acids: CSARNSPTGNTEAFF. In DNA, the CDR3 is TGCAGTGCTAGAAACAGCCCTACGGGTAACACTGAAGCTTTCTTT.

The chain recombines TRBV6-5 with TRBJ2-4; TRBD1 might be the D (8 bases). Per the germline V gene, CDR1 is MNHEY and CDR2 is SVGAGI. Trimming left V 10 bases short and J 13 bases short, with 23 bases between. This CDR3 has 13 amino acids. In nucleotides, the CDR3 is TGTGCCATTGCACAGGGGGGGACCAGGGAGCAGTACTTC. It yields the protein CAIAQGGTREQYF.

This clonotype was detected a few times. The V gene is TRBV4-1, the J gene TRBJ2-5, with 10 bases fitting TRBD1. Germline V gives CDR1 MGHRA, CDR2 YSYEKL. The ends lost 0 bases at V and 11 bases at J; junction bases unmatched: 9. The CDR3 is 15 amino acids. The CDR3 DNA reads TGCGCCAGCAGCCAAGACGGGACAGGGGACGATGAGCAGTACTTC. This encodes CASSQDGTGDDEQYF.

V usage is TRBV20-1 and J usage is TRBJ2-5; 7 bases agree with TRBD2. Germline assignment: CDR1 DFQATT and CDR2 SNEGSKA (reference sequence). The J segment lost 4 bases and the V segment lost 3 bases, leaving 11 bases of the junction unmatched. The CDR3 contains 15 residues. CDR3 sequence: CSASPSGKSGETQYF. The CDR3, as DNA: TGCAGTGCTAGCCCTAGCGGTAAAAGTGGAGAGACCCAGTACTTC.

For this clonotype: A much larger clone lies a single base off, so this may be a read error. The DNA of the CDR3 is TGCAGCTCCGACCAGGGGGTGGGTGAGACCCAGTACTTC. It yields the protein CSSDQGVGETQYF. V is TRBV29-1 and J is TRBJ2-5; 7 bases match TRBD1. V lost 8 bases and J lost 5; bases outside the gene matches: 11. The CDR3 loop spans 13 amino acids. Per germline, CDR1 SQVTM and CDR2 ANQGSEA.

The chain has TRBV5-1 and TRBJ2-5; 8 bases fit TRBD2. V gave up 4 bases and J gave up 2 bases; unmatched junction bases: 10. Per the germline V gene, CDR1 is SGHRS and CDR2 is YFSETQ. CDR3 length equals 16 residues. The CDR3 spells CASSARLATYQETQYF. The CDR3 DNA reads TGCGCCAGCAGCGCCCGACTAGCGACTTATCAAGAGACCCAGTACTTC. The full variable domain, completed using reference TRBV5-1 and TRBJ2-5, is KAGVTQTPRYLIKTRGQQVTLSCSPISGHRSVSWYQQTPGQGLQFLFEYFSETQRNKGNFPGRFSGRQFSNSRSEMNVSTLELGDSALYLCASSARLATYQETQYFGPGTRLLVL.

Turning to this clonotype: A much more abundant neighbour one base away suggests this may be a read error. The J gene is TRBJ1-1, the V gene TRBV10-3; weak D call: TRBD1 (5 bases). Deletions cut 6 bases from V and 1 base from J, with 9 bases between. The CDR3 is made up of 13 amino acids. The germline gives CDR1 ENHRY, CDR2 SYGVKD. The CDR3 spells CAISFQGNTEAFF. The CDR3 bases are TGTGCCATCAGCTTCCAGGGGAACACTGAAGCTTTCTTT.

This clonotype was recorded once. A read error may be the cause here, since a much bigger clone is one base away. V and J are TRBV7-2 and TRBJ2-3, with D perhaps assigned TRBD1 or TRBD2 (5 bases each). The V gene's germline CDR1 is SGHTA and CDR2 FQGNSA. Trimming took 5 bases from V and 3 from J, leaving 15 bases between them. The length of the CDR3 is 15 residues. CDR3 amino acids: CASSKGPAETDTQYF. DNA of the CDR3: TGTGCCAGCAGCAAGGGACCAGCGGAGACAGATACGCAGTATTTT.

The genes are TRBV6-1 and TRBJ2-7, with 7 bases matching TRBD1. The CDR3 has 15 residues. The germline gives CDR1 MNHNS, CDR2 SASEGT. V trimming: 0 bases; J trimming: 7 bases; junction bases outside the gene matches: 9. The CDR3 spells CASSEADRASMEQYF. CDR3 DNA: TGTGCCAGCAGTGAAGCAGACAGGGCCTCCATGGAGCAGTACTTC.

This clonotype came up many times. This rearrangement joins TRBV29-1 to TRBJ2-3; TRBD1 might be the D (7 bases). The germline CDR1 and CDR2 sequences are SQVTM and ANQGSEA. Deletions cut 3 bases from V and 0 bases from J, with 16 bases between. CDR3 length: 16 amino acids. CDR3 sequence (DNA): TGCAGCGTTGATTCCCAGGGGGGCACTAGCACAGATACGCAGTATTTT. Translation gives CSVDSQGGTSTDTQYF.

There are a few counts of this clonotype. The chain combines TRBV20-1 with TRBJ2-1; no reliable D call. The CDR3 runs 11 residues. Germline V gene sequence: CDR1 DFQATT, CDR2 SNEGSKA (reference sequence). The V end lost 6 bases, the J end lost 4 bases, and 7 bases lay between the germline ends. The chain's CDR3 is CSAPRYNEQFF. The CDR3 coding sequence is TGCAGTGCGCCAAGGTACAATGAGCAGTTCTTC.

The genes are TRBV24-1 and TRBJ2-2; TRBD2 aligns across 7 bases. After removal of 4 bases from V and 1 base from J, the junction contained 5 bases not matched to a gene. Germline values: CDR1 KGHDR, CDR2 SFDVKD. The CDR3 is 16 amino acids. CDR3 loop: CATSDRTRKNTGELFF. The CDR3 DNA is TGTGCCACCAGTGACAGGACTAGAAAGAACACCGGGGAGCTGTTTTTT.

The rearrangement uses TRBV7-3 and TRBJ2-1; 11 bases align to TRBD2. V trimming: 7 bases; J trimming: 4 bases; junction bases outside the gene matches: 6. CDR3 length: 15 amino acids. Germline V gene data show CDR1 as SGHTA and CDR2 as FQGTGA. The CDR3 DNA reads TGTGCCAGCACCAAGACTAGCGGGGATTACAATGAGCAGTTCTTC. Protein: CASTKTSGDYNEQFF.

This clonotype was counted a few times. The genes are TRBV12-3 or TRBV12-4 and TRBJ2-5; the D gene is possibly TRBD2 (6 bases). The CDR3 is made up of 14 amino acids. The V gene lost 3 bases and the J gene lost 11 bases, with 19 bases spanning the gap. The CDR3 bases are TGTGCCAGCAGTTTCCAGGGACTTGGAAGTGAGCAGTACTTC. It encodes CASSFQGLGSEQYF.

The rearrangement uses TRBV2 and TRBJ2-4; 7 nucleotides match TRBD1. The DNA end is a closer match to TRBJ2-7, so the J assignment may be wrong. Germline V gene sequence: CDR1 SNHLY, CDR2 FYNNEI. This CDR3 spans 13 amino acids. The CDR3 loop is CASKDRDNYEQYF. The CDR3 coding sequence is TGTGCCAGCAAAGACAGGGACAACTACGAGCAGTACTTC.

In the case of this clonotype: At one of its ends the junction is not consistent with the germline gene, which may arise from a read error. V gene TRBV15 combines with J gene TRBJ2-5, with D perhaps matching TRBD2 (5 bases). The germline V gene encodes CDR1 LNHNV and CDR2 YYDKDF (reference sequence). The CDR3 has 14 amino acids. The CDR3 DNA follows: TGTGCCACCAGCAGAGATCAAAGCGGCGAGACTCAGTACTTC. It codes for CATSRDQSGETQYF.

Regarding this clonotype: The junction and the germline gene differ at one end; a read error may be behind it. The V gene is TRBV2, the J gene TRBJ2-1; 8 bases line up with TRBD2. The CDR3 covers 13 residues. CDR1 is SNHLY and CDR2 is FYNNEI in the germline V gene. The CDR3 is CAGRQGLVNEQFF. The CDR3 DNA reads TGTGCCGGCAGGCAGGGACTAGTGAATGAGCAGTTCTTC. The entire variable domain, with the rest obtained from reference TRBV2 and TRBJ2-1, is as follows: EPEVTQTPSHQVTQMGQEVILRCVPISNHLYFYWYRQILGQKVEFLVSFYNNEISEKSEIFDDQFSVERPDGSNFTLKIRSTKLEDSAMYFCAGRQGLVNEQFFGPGTRLTVL.

This chain joins TRBV6-2 or TRBV6-3 and TRBJ2-1; 9 bases map to TRBD2. The CDR3 runs to 18 residues. Germline CDR1 reads MNHEY; CDR2 reads SVGEGT. J gave up 3 bases and V 3 bases, and 12 bases lay outside the gene matches. This chain's CDR3 is CASSYPLSGRMVYNEQFF. CDR3 DNA: TGTGCCAGCAGTTATCCTCTTAGCGGGAGAATGGTCTACAATGAGCAGTTCTTC.